The rows below give T cell receptor beta chains drawn from one sample of a study of blood T cell repertoires in COVID-19. Profiled with immunoSEQ multiplex PCR; TCRdb holds only in-frame clones, not every one. This repertoire shows under 300,000 clones, roughly 85% found once; its top ten account for over 9%. Material for sequencing was peripheral blood. The receptors originated from a woman between 45 and 60 years old who had recovered from COVID-19. CDR3s include the opening cysteine and the closing phenylalanine or tryptophan. The order of the fields is CDR3 length, J gene, V gene, clone size, CDR3 protein. Size tells how often a clone was seen (once, few, many) or the class of an expanded clone, and some rows leave it out.

>15|TRBJ2-1|TRBV3-1/TRBV3-2|-
CASSPGTGDGNEQFF
>14|TRBJ2-3|TRBV19|-
CASTSTGGTDTQYF
>16|TRBJ1-4|TRBV10-3|-
CAISESVEGINEKLFF
>16|TRBJ1-5|TRBV19|-
CASSIKGQGLGQPQHF
>15|TRBJ1-2|TRBV9|-
CASSVGGTGNYGYTF
>11|TRBJ1-6|TRBV30|once
CAWSLNSPLHF
>14|TRBJ1-2|TRBV28|-
CASSYGTGGYGYTF
>13|TRBJ2-2|TRBV20-1|-
CSASRPSVGELFF
>15|TRBJ1-1|TRBV6-2/TRBV6-3|many
CASSSTGQGGTEAFF
>14|TRBJ1-1|TRBV7-2|-
CASSLATLNTEAFF